The present entry profiles one T cell receptor beta chain with its context. As originally analysed: By means of reference gene primer amplification, nucleated cell counts were estimated. Sequencing used immunoSEQ multiplex PCR; TCRdb keeps in-frame clones, though not all of them. Clone size and the V and J calls come from that table; the DNA yielded D and trimming. This table has approximately 260,000 clones, just under 85% appearing once. This entry belongs to a study of blood T cell repertoires in COVID-19. As for the study in general: Acute-phase and convalescent COVID-19 samples originated in the United States, Italy and Spain. From T cells, B-cell-depleted T cells, or PBMCs came the material, which was cDNA or gDNA.

The length of the CDR3 is 16 residues. V was clipped by 5 bases and J by 5 bases, with 18 bases between them. CDR1 and CDR2 (germline): SGHAT, FQDESV (reference sequence). Sequences were obtained from peripheral blood. This clonotype originated in a woman of 80 years or more with acute or convalescent COVID-19. The chain uses TRBV11-1 and TRBJ2-2; TRBD2 might be the D (5 bases). The DNA of the CDR3 is TGTGCCAGCAGCCAGGCCCCGGGAAGGGTGACCGGGGAGCTGTTTTTT. This gives the protein CASSQAPGRVTGELFF.